This T cell receptor (beta chain) was documented in a study of T cell changes during pregnancy in multiple sclerosis. Libraries were prepared by immunoSEQ multiplex PCR; TCRdb keeps only in-frame clonotypes and omits some of them. There are approximately 99,000 clones in the sample; around 93% occur only once, and 0.99% lies in the top ten. The CDR3 spans 13 residues. Germline V gene data show CDR1 as MNHEY and CDR2 as SVGAGI. Comments on this clone: The junction shows a germline mismatch at one end, possibly a read error.

The starting material was peripheral blood, obtained after pregnancy. The clonotype comes from a female donor with multiple sclerosis, enrolled in a pregnancy study. The V and J genes are TRBV6-5 and TRBJ1-1, with 7 bases that match TRBD1. This chain's CDR3 is CASSEFRGTEAFF. CDR3 nucleotides: TGTGCCAGCAGTGAATTCAGGGGGACTGAGGCTTTCTTT.